The table lists the clone carrying this T cell receptor (beta chain) with a few counts. Its target is unknown. The data were obtained in a study of PD-1 blockade in classical Hodgkin lymphoma. Study-level results: TCR diversity at baseline was reported to be reduced in newly diagnosed patients relative to healthy donors. For complete responders, baseline diversity was comparable to that of newly diagnosed patients.

Every patient was affected by relapse after autologous stem cell transplantation, while exposure to brentuximab vedotin was not uniform. Using immunoSEQ multiplex PCR, the repertoire was profiled, and TCRdb retains in-frame clones only, with some absent. The sample has under 65,000 clones, roughly nine tenths seen once. Specimen: peripheral blood mononuclear cells (PBMCs), collected at baseline. The source is a human donor with classical Hodgkin lymphoma.

CDR3: CASSELGSGVFAGELFF. The CDR3 DNA sequence: TGTGCCAGCAGTGAATTAGGTAGCGGGGTATTCGCCGGGGAGCTGTTTTTT. The J gene is TRBJ2-2, the V gene TRBV25-1, with TRBD2 identical over 8 bases. The V gene's germline CDR1 is MGHDK and CDR2 SYGVNS. The CDR3 spans 17 residues. J was trimmed by 6 bases and V by 1 base; bases with no gene match: 10.